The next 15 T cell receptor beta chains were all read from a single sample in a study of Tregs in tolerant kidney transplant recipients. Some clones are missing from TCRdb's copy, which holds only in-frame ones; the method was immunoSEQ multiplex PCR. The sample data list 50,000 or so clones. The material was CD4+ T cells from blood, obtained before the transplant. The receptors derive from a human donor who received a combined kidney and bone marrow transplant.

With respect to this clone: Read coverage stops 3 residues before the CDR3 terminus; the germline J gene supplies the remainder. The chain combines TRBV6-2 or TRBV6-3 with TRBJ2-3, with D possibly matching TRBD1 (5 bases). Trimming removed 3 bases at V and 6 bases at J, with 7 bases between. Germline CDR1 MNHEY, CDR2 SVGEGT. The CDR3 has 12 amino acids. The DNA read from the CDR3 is TGTGCCAGCAGTTATAAGGGGGATACG. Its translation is CASSYKGDT. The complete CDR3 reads CASSYKGDTQYF.

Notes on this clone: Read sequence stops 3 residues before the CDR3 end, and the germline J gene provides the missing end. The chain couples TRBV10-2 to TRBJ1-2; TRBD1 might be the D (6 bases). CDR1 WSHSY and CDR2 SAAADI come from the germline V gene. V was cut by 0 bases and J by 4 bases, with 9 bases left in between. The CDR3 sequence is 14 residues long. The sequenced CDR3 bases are TGCGCCAGCAGTGAGTCGCGGGGGGCCTATGGC. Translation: CASSESRGAYG. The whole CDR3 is CASSESRGAYGYTF.

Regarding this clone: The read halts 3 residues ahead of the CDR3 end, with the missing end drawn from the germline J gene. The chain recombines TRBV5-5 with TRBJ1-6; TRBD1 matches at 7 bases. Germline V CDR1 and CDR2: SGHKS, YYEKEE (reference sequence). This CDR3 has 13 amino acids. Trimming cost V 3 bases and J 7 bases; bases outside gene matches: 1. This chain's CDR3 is CASSWGQNSPLHF. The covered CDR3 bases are TGTGCCAGCAGCTGGGGACAGAATTCACCC.

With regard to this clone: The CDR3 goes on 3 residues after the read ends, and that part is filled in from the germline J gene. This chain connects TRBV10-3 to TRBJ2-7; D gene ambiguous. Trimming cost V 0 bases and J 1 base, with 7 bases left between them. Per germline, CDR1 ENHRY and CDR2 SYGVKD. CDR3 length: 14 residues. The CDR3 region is CAISESRESYEQYF. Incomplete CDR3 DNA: TGTGCCATCAGTGAGTCGCGAGAATCCTACGAG.

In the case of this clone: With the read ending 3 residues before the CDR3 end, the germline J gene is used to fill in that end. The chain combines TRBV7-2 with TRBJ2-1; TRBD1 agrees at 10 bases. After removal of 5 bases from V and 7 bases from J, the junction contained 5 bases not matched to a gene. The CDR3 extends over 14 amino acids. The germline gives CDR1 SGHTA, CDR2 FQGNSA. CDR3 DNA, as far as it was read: TGTGCCAGCAGCCCCTGGACAGGGGGTAATGAG. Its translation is CASSPWTGGNE. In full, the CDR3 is CASSPWTGGNEQFF. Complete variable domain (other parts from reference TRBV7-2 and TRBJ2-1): GAGVSQSPSNKVTEKGKDVELRCDPISGHTALYWYRQSLGQGLEFLIYFQGNSAPDKSGLPSDRFSAERTGGSVSTLTIQRTQQEDSAVYLCASSPWTGGNEQFFGPGTRLTVL.

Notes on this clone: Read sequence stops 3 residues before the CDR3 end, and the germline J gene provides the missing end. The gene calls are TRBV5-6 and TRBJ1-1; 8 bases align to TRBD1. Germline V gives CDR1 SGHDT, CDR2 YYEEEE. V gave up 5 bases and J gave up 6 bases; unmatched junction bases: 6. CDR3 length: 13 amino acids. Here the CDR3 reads CASRHDRGSEAFF. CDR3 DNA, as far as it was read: TGTGCCAGCAGACACGACAGGGGATCTGAA.

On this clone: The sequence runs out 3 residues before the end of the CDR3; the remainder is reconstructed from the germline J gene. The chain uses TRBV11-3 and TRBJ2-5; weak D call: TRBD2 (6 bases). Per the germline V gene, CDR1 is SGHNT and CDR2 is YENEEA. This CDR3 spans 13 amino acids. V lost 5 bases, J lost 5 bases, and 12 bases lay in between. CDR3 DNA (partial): TGTGCCAGCAGCCCCGGGAGCGGGGAGACC. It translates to CASSPGSGET. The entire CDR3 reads CASSPGSGETQYF.

CDR3 DNA (partial): TGTGCCAGCAGCCCTTACAGGGGGCGTACAGATACG. Protein: CASSPYRGRTDT. The CDR3 reads in full as CASSPYRGRTDTQYF. The chain is built from TRBV7-9 and TRBJ2-3; 9 bases are a match to TRBD1. The sequenced fragment ends 3 residues before the CDR3 boundary, so the rest is inferred from the germline J gene. CDR3 size: 15 residues. CDR1 is SEHNR, CDR2 FQNEAQ, per germline (reference sequence). Unmatched junction bases numbered 6, after V lost 5 bases and J lost 3 bases.

CDR3 loop: CSVEEDRGKNGYTF. The CDR3 DNA, read in part, is TGCAGCGTTGAAGAGGACAGGGGGAAGAATGGC. The chain uses TRBV29-1 and TRBJ1-2, with 10 positions matching TRBD1. The read comes to an end 3 residues before the CDR3 does, leaving the germline J gene to fill in the end. The CDR3 totals 14 residues. Losses at the gene ends were 0 bases for V and 6 bases for J; bases not matched to a gene: 4. Germline V gene sequence: CDR1 SQVTM, CDR2 ANQGSEA.

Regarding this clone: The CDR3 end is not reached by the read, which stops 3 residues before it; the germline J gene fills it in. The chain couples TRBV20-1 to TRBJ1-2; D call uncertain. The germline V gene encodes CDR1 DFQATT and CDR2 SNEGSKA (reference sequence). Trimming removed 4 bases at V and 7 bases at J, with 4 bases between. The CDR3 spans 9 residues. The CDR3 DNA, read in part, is TGCAGTGCTACTCCTGGC. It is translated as CSATPG. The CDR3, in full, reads CSATPGYTF.

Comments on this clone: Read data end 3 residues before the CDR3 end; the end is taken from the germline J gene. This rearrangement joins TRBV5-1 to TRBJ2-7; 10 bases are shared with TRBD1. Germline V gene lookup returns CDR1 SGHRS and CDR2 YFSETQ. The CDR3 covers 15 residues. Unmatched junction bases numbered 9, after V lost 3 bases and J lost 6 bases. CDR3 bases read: TGCGCCAGCAGCTGGGGAGCGACAGGGGGCGGCGAG. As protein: CASSWGATGGGE. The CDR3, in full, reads CASSWGATGGGEQYF.

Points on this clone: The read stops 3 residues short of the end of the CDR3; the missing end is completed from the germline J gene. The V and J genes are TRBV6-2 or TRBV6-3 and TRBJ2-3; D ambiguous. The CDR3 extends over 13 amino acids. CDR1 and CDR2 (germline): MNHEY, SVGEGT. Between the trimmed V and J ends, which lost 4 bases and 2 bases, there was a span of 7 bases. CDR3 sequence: CASSSQNTDTQYF. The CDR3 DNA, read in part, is TGTGCCAGCAGTTCTCAGAACACAGATACG.

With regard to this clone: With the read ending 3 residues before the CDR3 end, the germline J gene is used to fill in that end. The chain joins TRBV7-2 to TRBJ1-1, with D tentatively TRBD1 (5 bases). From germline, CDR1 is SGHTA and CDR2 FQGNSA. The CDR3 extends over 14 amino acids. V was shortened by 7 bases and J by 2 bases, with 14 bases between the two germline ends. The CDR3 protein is CASTLRQGNTEAFF. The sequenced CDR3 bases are TGTGCCAGCACCCTAAGGCAGGGAAACACTGAA.

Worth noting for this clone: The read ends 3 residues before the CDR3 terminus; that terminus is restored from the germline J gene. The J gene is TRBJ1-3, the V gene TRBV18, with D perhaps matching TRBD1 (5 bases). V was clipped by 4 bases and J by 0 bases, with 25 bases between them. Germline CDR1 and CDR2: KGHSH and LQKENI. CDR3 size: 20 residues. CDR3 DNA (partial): TGTGCCAGCTCACTTACACGCCAAACCCTACAGGAGAGCTCTGGAAACACC. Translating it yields CASSLTRQTLQESSGNT. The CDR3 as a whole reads CASSLTRQTLQESSGNTIYF.

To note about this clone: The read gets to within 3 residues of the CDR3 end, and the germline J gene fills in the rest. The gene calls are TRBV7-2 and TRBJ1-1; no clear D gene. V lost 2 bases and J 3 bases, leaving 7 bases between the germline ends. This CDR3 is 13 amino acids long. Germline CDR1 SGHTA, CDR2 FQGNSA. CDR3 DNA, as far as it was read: TGTGCCAGCAGCTTATTTATTCACACTGAA. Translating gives CASSLFIHTE. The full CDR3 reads CASSLFIHTEAFF. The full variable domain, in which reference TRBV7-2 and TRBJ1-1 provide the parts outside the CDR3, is GAGVSQSPSNKVTEKGKDVELRCDPISGHTALYWYRQSLGQGLEFLIYFQGNSAPDKSGLPSDRFSAERTGGSVSTLTIQRTQQEDSAVYLCASSLFIHTEAFFGQGTRLTVV.